The rows below give T cell receptor beta chains drawn from one sample of a study of blood T cells in healthy people across ages. Each CDR3 protein gets one entry after TCRdb re-called the 5' RACE reads with MiXCR. The data show over a million distinct CDR3 sequences, around 25% seen once. These data were likewise used in another study, on T cells of mothers and their children.

Material for sequencing was blood. Every receptor here comes from a girl aged 2 to 9 in good health. The CDR3 runs from the conserved cysteine through the conserved F or W. Each record gives: clone size, V gene, D gene, J gene, CDR3 protein, CDR3 DNA. A D gene is named only where the DNA matches it firmly. A clone size is listed for some rows: how often the clone was seen (once, few, many), or a class if it is expanded.

.,TRBV12-3/TRBV12-4,TRBD1,TRBJ1-6,CASSPGTGNNSPLHF,TGTGCCAGCAGTCCCGGGACAGGGAATAATTCACCCCTCCACTTT
.,TRBV6-2/TRBV6-3,.,TRBJ2-7,CASSYTGDSYEQYF,TGTGCCAGCAGTTACACCGGGGACTCCTACGAGCAGTACTTC
few,TRBV7-2,.,TRBJ1-4,CASSPLGVEKLFF,TGTGCCAGCAGCCCCCTGGGCGTCGAAAAACTGTTTTTT
.,TRBV27,.,TRBJ2-1,CAGTPTPGADNEQFF,TGTGCCGGCACCCCTACCCCGGGGGCCGACAATGAGCAGTTCTTC
few,TRBV7-2,TRBD1,TRBJ2-5,CASSWWWTGWYLKETQYF,TGTGCCAGCAGCTGGTGGTGGACAGGGTGGTATTTAAAAGAGACCCAGTACTTC
.,TRBV20-1,.,TRBJ2-5,CSAPQGGETQYF,TGCAGTGCCCCCCAGGGCGGGGAGACCCAGTACTTC
few,TRBV9,TRBD1,TRBJ2-3,CASSHKRGTGGVQDTQYF,TGTGCCAGCAGCCATAAGCGTGGTACAGGGGGTGTACAAGATACGCAGTATTTT
few,TRBV5-1,.,TRBJ2-2,CASSLISANTGELFF,TGCGCCAGCAGCCTAATCTCCGCGAACACCGGGGAGCTGTTTTTT
few,TRBV18,TRBD2,TRBJ2-1,CASSPTSGTRANNEQFF,TGTGCCAGCTCACCGACATCCGGGACTAGAGCTAACAATGAGCAGTTCTTC
few,TRBV28,.,TRBJ2-1,CASSPPVTNEQFF,TGTGCCAGCAGTCCCCCTGTGACTAATGAGCAGTTCTTC
.,TRBV5-1,.,TRBJ2-1,CASSLTYDTYNEQFF,TGCGCCAGCAGCTTGACTTATGATACCTACAATGAGCAGTTCTTC
.,TRBV10-3,TRBD1,TRBJ1-3,CAISTPGQRNTIYF,TGTGCCATCAGTACGCCGGGACAGAGAAACACCATATATTTT
few,TRBV15,TRBD2,TRBJ2-3,CATSRDPSGGVDTQYF,TGTGCCACCAGCAGAGATCCTAGCGGGGGAGTGGATACGCAGTATTTT
.,TRBV13,TRBD1,TRBJ2-7,CARSLSIGQGVSYEQYF,TGTGCCCGCAGCTTATCGATCGGACAGGGCGTCTCCTACGAGCAGTACTTC
.,TRBV7-9,TRBD2,TRBJ2-1,CASRPGDGGRGYNEQFF,TGTGCCAGCAGACCAGGGGATGGCGGGAGGGGATACAATGAGCAGTTCTTC
.,TRBV20-1,TRBD2,TRBJ2-1,CSASVAGGVYEQFF,TGCAGTGCTAGTGTCGCGGGAGGGGTTTATGAGCAGTTCTTC
.,TRBV29-1,.,TRBJ1-1,CSVRVFGVAFF,TGCAGCGTTAGGGTCTTTGGCGTTGCTTTCTTT